Each of the 3 T cell receptor beta chains below was sequenced from the same sample in a study of response to subunit inactivated influenza vaccine. In TCRdb, the RT-PCR reads were re-called with MiXCR into one record per CDR3 protein. The sample has more than 700,000 distinct CDR3 sequences, 20% to 25% seen once. This specimen was PBMCs from blood, taken 4 to 6 days after vaccination. Receptors originate from a man in his forties or fifties who received an inactivated influenza vaccine.

In this sample, this clonotype turned up a few times. The V call is TRBV5-1, the J call TRBJ2-3, with 8 bases that match TRBD1. Losses at the gene ends were 1 base for V and 4 bases for J; bases not matched to a gene: 5. Germline loops: CDR1 SGHRS, CDR2 YFSETQ. CDR3 length: 15 amino acids. The CDR3 loop reads CASSLSGGWSDTQYF. The CDR3 bases are TGCGCCAGCAGCTTGTCAGGGGGCTGGTCAGATACGCAGTATTTT. The full variable domain, completed using reference TRBV5-1 and TRBJ2-3, is KAGVTQTPRYLIKTRGQQVTLSCSPISGHRSVSWYQQTPGQGLQFLFEYFSETQRNKGNFPGRFSGRQFSNSRSEMNVSTLELGDSALYLCASSLSGGWSDTQYFGPGTRLTVL.

The V and J genes are TRBV14 and TRBJ2-6; D is possibly TRBD1 or TRBD2 (5 bases each). Germline loops: CDR1 SGHDN, CDR2 FVKESK. V was clipped by 0 bases and J by 2 bases, with 11 bases between them. The CDR3 is 17 amino acids. CDR3 bases: TGTGCCAGCAGCCAAGATCCCGGGGCGCCTGGGGCCAACGTCCTGACTTTC. This encodes CASSQDPGAPGANVLTF.

This clonotype was recorded a few times. The chain links TRBV6-2 or TRBV6-3 to TRBJ2-1; TRBD2 agrees at 11 bases. The CDR3 covers 15 residues. CDR1 and CDR2 from the germline V gene are MNHEY and SVGEGT. V lost 6 bases to trimming and J lost 6 bases; unmatched junction nucleotides: 7. Written as DNA, the CDR3 is TGTGCCAGCAGACTAGCGGGGGACCTCTCCAATGAGCAGTTCTTC. This translates into CASRLAGDLSNEQFF.